By share of the sample, the clone carrying this TCR beta chain is medium-sized. The antigen is unknown. Recipients were bled about 28 days pretransplant and at posttransplant days 30, 100, 180. This sample was taken from a study of T cell clonotyping in hematopoietic cell transplantation. Trimming pared 0 bases from V and 3 bases from J, leaving 12 bases between. The CDR3 spans 15 residues. Germline loops: CDR1 LGHNA, CDR2 YSLEER. Whole-study findings and limits: Without cell sorting, CD4 versus CD8 contributions remain unresolved. After transplant, recipient diversity fell while pathologically expanded clonotypes grew through day 180. Broader posttransplant TCR repertoire diversity was predicted by graft donor and pretransplant recipient Inverse Simpson Index values.

The table came from immunoSEQ multiplex PCR; TCRdb's copy has only in-frame clones and leaves some out. The sample consists of about 5,700 clones, more than 25% of them appearing once. The receptor was derived from a male patient aged 35-50 years who had an allogeneic stem cell transplant from an unrelated donor, so the T cells may come from the graft donor. Some clones in this sample may be carry-over from other donors' samples. This chain joins TRBV4-3 and TRBJ2-7; D is ambiguous. This sample comprised peripheral blood mononuclear cells, obtained 180 days after allogeneic stem cell transplant. In DNA form, the CDR3 reads TGCGCCAGCAGCCAAGACGCATCAGGCGGCTACGAGCAGTACTTC. The encoded protein is CASSQDASGGYEQYF.